Presented here are 10 T cell receptor beta chains from one specimen sequenced in a study of T cell responses to AZD1222 COVID-19 vaccine. Sequenced by immunoSEQ multiplex PCR; TCRdb stores in-frame clones only, minus some. The sample lists around 72,000 clones; 80% to 90% were seen once. The specimen comprised peripheral blood, sampled on day 0 of AZD1222 vaccination. These receptors originate from an adult in good health.

The J gene is TRBJ2-7, the V gene TRBV6-2 or TRBV6-3; possibly TRBD2 for D (6 bases). Germline CDR1 reads MNHEY; CDR2 reads SVGEGT. Deletions cut 2 bases from V and 2 bases from J, with 10 bases between. This CDR3 is 14 amino acids long. Here the CDR3 reads CASSYLGGPYEQYF. DNA of the CDR3: TGTGCCAGCAGTTACCTGGGGGGACCCTACGAGCAGTACTTC.

CDR3: CARSVNTEAFF. CDR3 nucleotide sequence: TGTGCCCGGTCCGTGAACACTGAAGCTTTCTTT. The gene calls are TRBV30 and TRBJ1-1, with D unclear. Germline V CDR1 and CDR2: GTSNPN, SVGIG (reference sequence). The CDR3 spans 11 residues. Trimming cost V 8 bases and J 0 bases, with 7 bases left between them.

The CDR3 DNA is TGCGCCAGCAGCCAAGCGGGGTTCTCCTACGAGCAGTACTTC. Translation gives CASSQAGFSYEQYF. V is TRBV4-1 and J is TRBJ2-7; TRBD2 might be the D (5 bases). Germline lookup yields CDR1 MGHRA and CDR2 YSYEKL. CDR3 length equals 14 residues. The V end was cut by 1 base, the J end by 0 bases, with 7 bases between.

V usage is TRBV2 and J usage is TRBJ1-1; a possible D gene is TRBD1 (6 bases). Germline V CDR1 and CDR2: SNHLY, FYNNEI. This CDR3 spans 15 amino acids. Trimming removed 7 bases from V and 1 base from J, with 16 bases in between. The chain's CDR3 is CASMMFRGANTEAFF. CDR3 DNA: TGTGCCAGCATGATGTTTAGGGGGGCGAACACTGAAGCTTTCTTT.

This chain connects TRBV6-5 to TRBJ2-3, with 8 bases identical to TRBD2. CDR1 and CDR2 (germline): MNHEY, SVGAGI. J gave up 5 bases and V 5 bases, and 9 bases lay outside the gene matches. This CDR3 has 15 amino acids. In nucleotides, the CDR3 is TGTGCCAGCAGTCCCCCGGGACTAGTGGTAGATACGCAGTATTTT. This translates into CASSPPGLVVDTQYF.

CDR3 sequence (DNA): TGTGCCAGTAGTAGGGGACAGGGTCACTATGGCTACACCTTC. It yields the protein CASSRGQGHYGYTF. The rearrangement joins TRBV19 to TRBJ1-2, with 9 bases lining up with TRBD1. The CDR3 is 14 amino acids. Unmatched junction bases numbered 3, after V lost 4 bases and J lost 3 bases. In germline, CDR1 is LNHDA, CDR2 SQIVND (reference sequence). Variable domain in full (rest from reference TRBV19 and TRBJ1-2): DGGITQSPKYLFRKEGQNVTLSCEQNLNHDAMYWYRQDPGQGLRLIYYSQIVNDFQKGDIAEGYSVSREKKESFPLTVTSAQKNPTAFYLCASSRGQGHYGYTFGSGTRLTVV.

The rearrangement uses TRBV10-3 and TRBJ1-1; D is undetermined. Trimming removed 4 bases at V and 5 bases at J, with 20 bases between. The length of the CDR3 is 16 residues. Looked up from germline, CDR1 is ENHRY and CDR2 is SYGVKD. The CDR3 DNA is TGTGCCATCAGTGTTTCCGATCCGGCGGCCCAGACTGAAGCTTTCTTT. Translation gives CAISVSDPAAQTEAFF.

This clone occurred once. This sequence joins TRBV3-1 (or the pseudogene TRBV3-2) and TRBJ2-1; a possible D gene is TRBD1 (6 bases). Between the trimmed V and J ends, which lost 5 bases and 0 bases, there was a span of 11 bases. Germline CDR1 and CDR2: LGHDT and YNNKEL (reference sequence). This CDR3 is built from 15 residues. DNA for the CDR3: TGTGCCAGCAGCTCGGACAGATACTCCTACAATGAGCAGTTCTTC. It is translated as CASSSDRYSYNEQFF.

The chain uses TRBV6-2 or TRBV6-3 and TRBJ1-6; D is unresolved. Trimming removed 2 bases at V and 14 bases at J, with 7 bases between. Germline lookup yields CDR1 MNHEY and CDR2 SVGEGT. CDR3 length equals 11 residues. CDR3 nucleotide sequence: TGTGCCAGCAGTTACGCTTTCACCCTCCACTTT. It encodes CASSYAFTLHF.

The chain uses TRBV5-1 and TRBJ2-7; no clear D. The CDR3 covers 13 residues. Deletions cut 2 bases from V and 2 bases from J, with 8 bases between. The germline CDR1 and CDR2 sequences are SGHRS and YFSETQ. The CDR3 region is CASSLTGTYEQYF. The CDR3 DNA follows: TGCGCCAGCAGCTTAACGGGCACCTACGAGCAGTACTTC.